The TCR beta chain described here comes from a study of cytomegalovirus exposure and HLA in healthy donors (dated by TCRdb to about 2017). General notes on the study: An earlier analysis of roughly 610 of the donors reported 276 Gb of sequence data and approximately 120 million unique TCR beta sequences obtained from approximately 180 million T cells. In an earlier analysis of roughly 600 of the donors, high-throughput TCR beta sequencing was used to judge whether each TCR beta V gene segment behaved as functional or pseudogenic. Class I and class II HLA loci were covered by the typing at four-digit resolution. Donor age, sex, ethnicity and CMV serostatus were compiled together with the repertoire data. Several DR-DQ haplotypes were treated as single units for association and clustering because of strong linkage in the cohort. The study aimed to test whether signatures of past pathogen exposure could be identified by cataloging public T cell receptors. Rather than drawing on any new phenotypic data, the later analysis identified candidate immune exposures from TCR beta sequences and the way those sequences occurred across donors. High-throughput TCR immunosequencing, statistical association of individual TCRs with disease status, and machine learning were combined to predict cytomegalovirus infection status. An early release covering roughly 640 HLA-typed donors comprised approximately 300 gigabases of sequencing data and around 80 million unique TCR sequences. To study patterns of TCR occurrence, a later analysis re-analyzed previously published TCR beta repertoires from 666 donors and added high-resolution HLA genotyping. Among 300 to 450 genotyped donors of the cohort, an average of approximately 240,000 unique TCR beta nucleotide sequences were sequenced per donor, roughly 20% of them non-productive. Among the approximately 400 genotyped donors, approximately 77% belonged to the genetic ancestry cluster associated with self-reported Caucasian donors. Typing coverage varied by locus: 629-630 donors for A, B, C, DRB1 and DQB1; more than 500 for DQA1; more than 600 for DPA1; 400 to 480 for DPB1. The study profiled the T cell repertoires of fewer than 850 subjects by immunosequencing and related them to cytomegalovirus serostatus. All discovery cohort repertoires had been generated on a single sequencing platform. Genome-wide SNP genotypes for about 60% of the roughly 670 donors were used in a later genetic analysis, which treated that subset as a discovery cohort. Along with the approximately 650-subject first cohort, a separate validation cohort of over a hundred different subjects was used. General conclusions and limits of the study: A further reported finding was that TCR beta sequences accurately predicted the HLA-A and HLA-B alleles for most subjects in the first cohort. Across donors, most TCR sequences were observed very rarely, whereas some public TCRs were present in many individuals. In a later analysis, TCR association rates were found to vary across HLA loci, with the most associated TCRs seen for DRB1 alleles and the fewest for HLA-C alleles. The classifier was reported to diagnose cytomegalovirus status with high specificity and sensitivity in both the original and validation cohorts. A later analysis found that HLA-associated TCR beta chains were more clonally expanded and had lower generation probabilities than equally common non-associated chains. For the cohort, immune exposure information was limited to CMV serostatus. According to a later genetic analysis, donors in an Asian-associated ancestry cluster had fewer N-insertions in productive TCRs than the approximately 650-donor mean. Some IMGT-functional V segments, including TRBV6-2 and TRBV6-3, could not be told apart with the 87-base-pair reads, so those segments were excluded. At a false discovery rate of 0.05, a later analysis linked around 15,000 TCR beta sequences to specific HLA alleles. In an earlier analysis of 587 of the donors, most TCR beta V segments were observed in productive rearrangements about 87% or about 30% of the time, broadly matching IMGT annotations. A cluster of highly shared sequence variants was judged likely to be a technical artifact of the sequencing pipeline. When HLA alleles, especially DR and DQ, strongly co-occurred, TCR associations were difficult to assign to individual alleles. About 15 rarely observed V segments, including chromosome 9 orphons, were excluded from the earlier analysis of about 500 of the donors because counts were too low. Correlated functional status among segregating V segments might be attributable to linkage disequilibrium, but an unknown experimental factor could not be ruled out. Roughly uniform sequencing depth across donors was assumed in presence/absence analyses, although this assumption may not hold. A total of fewer than 200 TCR beta chains were listed by the study as associated with cytomegalovirus. The cohort was sequenced for TCR beta chains only, and without alpha or paired-chain data the features that could be detected were limited. In vitro tests confirmed that a few of the cytomegalovirus-associated TCR beta chains recognize cytomegalovirus antigens. According to the authors, the approach could potentially be generalized to other disease states and immunological phenotypes. Because some donors lacked HLA typing at each locus, the association tests relied only on the typed subset. In a later genetic analysis, a missense DCLRE1C variant was associated with V-gene and J-gene trimming of TCR beta chains, and the association was replicated in an independent cohort. A later analysis reported that several top co-occurrence clusters appeared linked to parvovirus B19, influenza, CMV and Epstein-Barr virus. A later analysis found that most CMV-associated TCR beta chains appeared HLA-restricted, with HLA associations seemingly driven largely by CMV exposure.

V lost 3 bases and J lost 3 bases, and the count of bases not matched to a germline gene is 6. Including the terminal cysteine and phenylalanine, the CDR3 comprises 16 residues. The CDR3 DNA has 48 bases and is translated from base 1. The germline V gene (reference sequence) supplies CDR1 MNHEY and CDR2 SMNVEV. Libraries were built with the immunoSEQ multiplex PCR assay. For the multiplex PCR, a mixture combining 60 forward primers for TCR Vbeta segments and 13 reverse primers for TCR Jbeta segments was used. A multiplex PCR assay on genomic DNA amplified the CDR3 region of rearranged TCR beta genes. The Illumina HiSeq System was used to sequence the amplified TCR beta libraries as 87-base-pair reads. The study's processing was this. A later analysis tallied some 79 million unique TCR beta chains across the approximately 670 repertoires, and about 10 million of those chains were shared by two or more donors. Raw reads were error-corrected and collapsed into unique sequences with a nearest-neighbor algorithm that merged closely related sequences to remove PCR and sequencing errors. CDR3 sequences were aligned to IMGT reference sequences to assign V, D and J gene segments. For a sequence to be retained, a match of at least six nucleotides was required to both a V gene segment and a J gene segment. A rearrangement was called productive if the CDR3 had no stop codons and remained in frame with V and J, and every other rearrangement was called non-productive. CDR3 was defined by IMGT convention, running from the second conserved V-encoded cysteine to the conserved J-encoded phenylalanine. In an earlier analysis of more than 550 of the donors, sequences lacking an unambiguous match to a single V gene segment were excluded. In an earlier analysis of 587 of the donors, V segments were called functional above 56.7% productive rearrangements and were called segregating when the between-donor standard deviation exceeded 5%. A statistical classification framework was built for diagnosing cytomegalovirus status from the catalog of TCR beta chain sequences. V and J gene assignment, in a later analysis, came from comparing TCR nucleotide sequences with IMGT/GENE-DB human TR gene sequences. A later analysis assigned CDR3 sequences and most-parsimonious VDJ recombination scenarios with the TCRdist pipeline. In a later analysis, each TCR beta chain was defined by its CDR3 amino acid sequence together with its V-gene family, and reads without a unique V-gene family were excluded. In a later analysis, approximately 640 highly shared, low-generation-probability nucleotide sequences were removed to address suspected cross-contamination and a sequencing artifact. A later analysis calculated a clonal expansion index for each public chain from normalized within-repertoire ranks of inferred template counts. Generation probabilities in a later analysis came from a VDJ recombination model fitted to out-of-frame rearrangements, and those results were checked against IGoR. A later analysis scored TCR-TCR, TCR-HLA and TCR-CMV co-occurrence with hypergeometric tests, applying a repertoire-size bias correction to TCR pairs. To estimate false discovery rates, a later analysis permuted the HLA or CMV assignments 20 times. In a later analysis, co-occurring TCRs were grouped using DBSCAN, with TCRdist sequence similarity added in when clustering inside HLA-allele-positive subsets. Co-occurrence clustering excluded repertoires with fewer than 30,000 or more than 120,000 public chains, plus five with anomalous nucleotide sharing. The source is immuneACCESS, and TCRdb retained only in-frame sequences with V and J called. Part of the clones is not carried over; for the studies checked, unresolved V genes explain less than half of this, and the remainder is unexplained. The DNA was the basis for D and trimming; V, J and clone size are from that table. The record for this sample contains 50,000 to 60,000 clones. The ten top clones hold 9.5% to 11% of the sample.

The cohort consisted of hundreds of healthy bone marrow donors. All cohort members were sampled while nominally healthy, although unrecorded immune exposures were likely present. The donor tested CMV seropositive, placing the donor among the roughly 300 seropositive members of the cohort. Each donor provided a peripheral blood sample, and peripheral blood mononuclear cells were used for TCR beta sequencing. Genomic DNA was extracted from the blood cell samples with the Qiagen DNeasy Blood Extraction Kit. Points on this clone: Its antigen is not yet known.

The sample comprised PBMCs. This clonotype was sampled from a woman in her 50s in good health and CMV-seropositive. The rearrangement joined TRBV27 to TRBJ2-4, with 9 bases in between that match TRBD1. The sequenced DNA is TGTGCCAGCAGTTTCTGGACAGGGGACGACAAAAACATTCAGTACTTC. This is translated as CASSFWTGDDKNIQYF.